This T cell receptor beta chain was documented in a study of blood T cell repertoires in COVID-19. Study overall: In each case, the material was cDNA or gDNA derived from T cells, B-cell-depleted T cells, or PBMCs.

Germline CDR1 and CDR2: LNHDA and SQIVND (reference sequence). J lost 7 bases, V lost 7 bases, and 9 bases had no gene match. CDR3 size: 13 residues. The method was immunoSEQ multiplex PCR; TCRdb's version includes in-frame clones alone and lacks a portion of them. Of approximately 400,000 clones in the sample, around 86% are singletons; the top ten hold roughly 5.1%. Enrolled through a virtual design, the participants were between 18 and 89 years of age and came from under 30 US areas. The source of this sequence is a woman aged 45-59 years who had recovered from COVID-19. Specimen: PBMCs or T cells enriched from blood (not recorded which). This sequence joins TRBV19 and TRBJ1-2; TRBD1 aligns across 7 bases. CDR3 residues: CASTFRTGGGYTF. CDR3 in DNA: TGTGCCAGTACTTTCCGGACAGGTGGTGGCTACACCTTC.